This TCR beta chain was identified in a study of neurological immune-mediated disorders. Regarding the study as a whole: A possible signature was seen in one related-CDR3 cluster, into which phylogenetic grouping placed the repertoires of 18 of 34 multiple sclerosis patients. Multiple sclerosis patients had less TCR clonal expansion than even healthy controls, unlike HTLV-1-associated myelopathy.

V was shortened by 5 bases and J by 1 base, with 9 bases between the two germline ends. Per the germline V gene, CDR1 is SGHRS and CDR2 is YFSETQ. This CDR3 spans 13 amino acids. This clonotype has ten or more counts. Antigen unknown. Every sequencing run gave over 190 million TCR-beta sequences, taken from 15-18 subjects. TCRdb re-derived calls from the 5' RACE reads in MiXCR, one entry per CDR3 protein. This table holds tens of thousands of distinct CDR3 sequences, about 4% found once. What was sequenced was PBMCs. The chain is built from TRBV5-1 and TRBJ2-5, with D perhaps given as TRBD1 or TRBD2 (5 bases each). This TCR was recovered from a man aged 45-65 years with multiple sclerosis. The CDR3 DNA sequence: TGCGCCAGCAGGACGGGGCTCCAAGAGACCCAGTACTTC. Its protein is CASRTGLQETQYF.